This T cell receptor (beta chain) was documented in a study of blood T cells in healthy people across ages. The study's findings and limits: Diversity of TCR beta per million T cells declined in a roughly linear way with age. Changes seen in expanded clonotypes were possibly confounded by donor CMV status left unknown. More naive CD4+ cells and higher diversity marked long-lived donors relative to aged donors.

With a J-beta primer mix and a sample-barcoded 5' primer, a second PCR ran about 6 to 11 cycles. MiXCR was run by TCRdb on the 5' RACE reads, yielding one entry per CDR3 protein. The top ten clones hold approximately 7.9% of a sample with about 1,500,000 distinct CDR3 sequences, 42% of them seen once. The CDR3 sequence is 14 residues long. Trimming left V 4 bases short and J 1 base short, with 14 bases between. The V gene's germline CDR1 is GTSNPN and CDR2 SVGIG (reference sequence). In regard to this clonotype: The antigen is not known.

The origin of this receptor is a woman younger than 35 in good health. The V gene is TRBV30, the J gene TRBJ2-7, with a tentative D call TRBD2 (5 bases). Sequenced: blood. CDR3 in amino acids: CAWTTSGISYEQYF. DNA for the CDR3: TGTGCCTGGACGACGAGCGGCATTTCCTACGAGCAGTACTTC.